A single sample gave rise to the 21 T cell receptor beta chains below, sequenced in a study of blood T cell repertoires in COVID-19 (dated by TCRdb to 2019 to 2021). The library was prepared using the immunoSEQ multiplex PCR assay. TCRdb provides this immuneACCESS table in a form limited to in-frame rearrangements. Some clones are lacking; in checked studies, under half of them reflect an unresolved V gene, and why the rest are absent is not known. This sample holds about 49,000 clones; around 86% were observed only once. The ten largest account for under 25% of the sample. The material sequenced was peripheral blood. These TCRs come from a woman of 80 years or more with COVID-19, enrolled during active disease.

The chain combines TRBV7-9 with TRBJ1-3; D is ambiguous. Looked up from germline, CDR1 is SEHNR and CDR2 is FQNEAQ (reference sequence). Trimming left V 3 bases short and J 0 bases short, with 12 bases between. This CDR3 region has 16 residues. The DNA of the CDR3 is TGTGCCAGCAGCTTCCTTGGCGGCGACTCTGGAAACACCATATATTTT. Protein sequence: CASSFLGGDSGNTIYF.

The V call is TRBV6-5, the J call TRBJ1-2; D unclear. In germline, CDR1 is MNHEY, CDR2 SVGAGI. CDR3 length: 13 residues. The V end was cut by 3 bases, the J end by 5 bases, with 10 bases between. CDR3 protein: CASSYTGEYGYTF. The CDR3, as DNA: TGTGCCAGCAGTTATACCGGAGAGTATGGCTACACCTTC.

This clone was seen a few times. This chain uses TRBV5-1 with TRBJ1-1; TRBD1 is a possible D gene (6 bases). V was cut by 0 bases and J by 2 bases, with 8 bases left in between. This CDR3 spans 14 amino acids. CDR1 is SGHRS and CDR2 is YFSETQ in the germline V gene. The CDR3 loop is CASSLDRVNTEAFF. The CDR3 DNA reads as TGCGCCAGCAGCTTGGACAGGGTTAACACTGAAGCTTTCTTT.

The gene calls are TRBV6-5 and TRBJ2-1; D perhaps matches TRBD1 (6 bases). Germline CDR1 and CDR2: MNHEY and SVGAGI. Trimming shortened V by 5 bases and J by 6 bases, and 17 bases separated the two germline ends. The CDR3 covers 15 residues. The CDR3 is CASSRTGLRANEQFF. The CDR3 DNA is TGTGCCAGCAGTAGAACAGGGCTCAGGGCCAATGAGCAGTTCTTC.

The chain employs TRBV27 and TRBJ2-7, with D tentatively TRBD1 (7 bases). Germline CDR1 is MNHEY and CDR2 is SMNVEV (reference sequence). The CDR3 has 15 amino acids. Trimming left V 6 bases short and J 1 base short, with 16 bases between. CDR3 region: CASRGGVDRSYEQYF. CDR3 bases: TGTGCCAGCAGGGGGGGAGTGGACAGGTCCTACGAGCAGTACTTC.

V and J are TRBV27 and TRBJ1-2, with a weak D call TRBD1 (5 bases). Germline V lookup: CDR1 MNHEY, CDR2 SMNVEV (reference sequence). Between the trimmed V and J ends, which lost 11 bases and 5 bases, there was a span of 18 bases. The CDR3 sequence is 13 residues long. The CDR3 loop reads CAPKGRAIYGYTF. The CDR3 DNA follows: TGTGCCCCCAAAGGCAGGGCCATATATGGCTACACCTTC.

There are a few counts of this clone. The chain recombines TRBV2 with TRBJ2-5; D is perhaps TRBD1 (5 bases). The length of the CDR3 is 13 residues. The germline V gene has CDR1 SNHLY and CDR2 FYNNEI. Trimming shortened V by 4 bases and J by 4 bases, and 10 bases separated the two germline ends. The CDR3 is CASSGGPGETQYF. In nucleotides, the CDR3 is TGTGCCAGCAGTGGGGGCCCAGGAGAGACCCAGTACTTC.

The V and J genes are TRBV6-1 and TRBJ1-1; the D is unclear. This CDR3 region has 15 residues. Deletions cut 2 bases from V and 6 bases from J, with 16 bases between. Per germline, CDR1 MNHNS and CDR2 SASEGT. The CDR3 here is CASSESHRGWAEAFF. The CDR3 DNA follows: TGTGCCAGCAGTGAAAGTCACCGCGGTTGGGCTGAAGCTTTCTTT.

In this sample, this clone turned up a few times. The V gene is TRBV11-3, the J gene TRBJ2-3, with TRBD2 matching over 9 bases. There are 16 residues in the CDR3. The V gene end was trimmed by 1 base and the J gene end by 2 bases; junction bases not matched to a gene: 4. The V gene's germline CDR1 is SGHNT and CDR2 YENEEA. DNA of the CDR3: TGTGCCAGCAGCTTAGGACTAGCGGCCCTCACAGATACGCAGTATTTT. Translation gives CASSLGLAALTDTQYF.

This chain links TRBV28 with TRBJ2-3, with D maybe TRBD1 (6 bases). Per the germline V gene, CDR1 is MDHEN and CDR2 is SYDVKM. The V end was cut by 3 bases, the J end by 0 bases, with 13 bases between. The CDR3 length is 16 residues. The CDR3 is CASSLGARTSTDTQYF. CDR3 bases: TGTGCCAGCAGTTTGGGGGCCCGAACCAGCACAGATACGCAGTATTTT.

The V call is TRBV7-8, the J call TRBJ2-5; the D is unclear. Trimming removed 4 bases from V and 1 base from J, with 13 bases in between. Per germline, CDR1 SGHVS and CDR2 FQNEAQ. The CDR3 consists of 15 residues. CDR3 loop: CASSSAMRFQETQYF. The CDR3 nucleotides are TGTGCCAGCAGCTCCGCGATGCGGTTCCAAGAGACCCAGTACTTC. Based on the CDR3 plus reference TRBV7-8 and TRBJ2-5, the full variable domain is GAGVSQSPRYKVAKRGQDVALRCDPISGHVSLFWYQQALGQGPEFLTYFQNEAQLDKSGLPSDRFFAERPEGSVSTLKIQRTQQEDSAVYLCASSSAMRFQETQYFGPGTRLLVL.

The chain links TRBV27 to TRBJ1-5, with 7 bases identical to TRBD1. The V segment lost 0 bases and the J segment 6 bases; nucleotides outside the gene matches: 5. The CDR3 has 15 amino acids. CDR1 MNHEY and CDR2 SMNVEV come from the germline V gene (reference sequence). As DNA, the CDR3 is TGTGCCAGCAGTTTATCTGGGACAGATTTTCAGCCCCAGCATTTT. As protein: CASSLSGTDFQPQHF.

CDR3 DNA: TGTGCCAGCAGACCTCTAGCGGGCCCCTACAATGAGCAGTTCTTC. It codes for CASRPLAGPYNEQFF. The chain joins TRBV6-5 to TRBJ2-1; 8 nucleotides align to TRBD2. The V and J ends lost 6 bases and 2 bases, in that order; junction bases with no gene match: 6. The CDR3 is 15 residues long. From germline, CDR1 is MNHEY and CDR2 SVGAGI.

The CDR3 region has the DNA TGCAGCGTTGAGGGAGGGGTCGAGCAGTACTTC. This translates into CSVEGGVEQYF. The chain couples TRBV29-1 to TRBJ2-7; the match to TRBD2 covers 7 bases. Germline CDR1 and CDR2: SQVTM and ANQGSEA. V trimming: 3 bases; J trimming: 6 bases; junction bases outside the gene matches: 2. The CDR3 loop spans 11 amino acids.

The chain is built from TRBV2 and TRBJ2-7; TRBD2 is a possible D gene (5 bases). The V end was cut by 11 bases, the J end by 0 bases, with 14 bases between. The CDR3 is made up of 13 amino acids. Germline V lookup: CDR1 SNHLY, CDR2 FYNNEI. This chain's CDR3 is CAGAGSGSYEQYF. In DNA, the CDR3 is TGTGCCGGCGCTGGAAGCGGCTCCTACGAGCAGTACTTC.

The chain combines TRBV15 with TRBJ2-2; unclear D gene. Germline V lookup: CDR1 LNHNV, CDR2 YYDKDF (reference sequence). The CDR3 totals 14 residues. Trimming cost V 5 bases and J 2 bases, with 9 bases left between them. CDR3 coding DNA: TGTGCCACCAGCCGGGTCAGAAACACCGGGGAGCTGTTTTTT. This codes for CATSRVRNTGELFF.

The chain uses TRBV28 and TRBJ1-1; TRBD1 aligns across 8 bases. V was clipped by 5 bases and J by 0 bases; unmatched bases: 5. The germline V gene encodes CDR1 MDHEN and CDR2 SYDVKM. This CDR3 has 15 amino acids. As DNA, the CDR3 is TGTGCCAGCAGTACCGACAGGGGCATGAACACTGAAGCTTTCTTT. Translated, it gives CASSTDRGMNTEAFF.

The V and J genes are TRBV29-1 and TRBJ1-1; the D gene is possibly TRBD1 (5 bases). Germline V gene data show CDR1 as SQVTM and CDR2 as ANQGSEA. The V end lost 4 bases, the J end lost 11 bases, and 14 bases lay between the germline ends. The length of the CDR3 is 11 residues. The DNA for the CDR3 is TGCAGCGTTGTTTGGGGCCCGGAGGCTTTCTTT. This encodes CSVVWGPEAFF.

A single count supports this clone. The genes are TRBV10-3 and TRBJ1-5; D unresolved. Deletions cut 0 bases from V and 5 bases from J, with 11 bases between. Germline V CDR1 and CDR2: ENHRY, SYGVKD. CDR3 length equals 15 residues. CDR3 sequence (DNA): TGTGCCATCAGTGAGTCCCCAGGAACCGATCAGCCCCAGCATTTT. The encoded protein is CAISESPGTDQPQHF.

CDR3 bases: TGTGCCAGCAGTTACTCGGTACTGACCTATAATTCACCCCTCCACTTT. It specifies CASSYSVLTYNSPLHF. The chain carries TRBV6-5 and TRBJ1-6; D call uncertain. The CDR3 is 16 amino acids. Per the germline V gene, CDR1 is MNHEY and CDR2 is SVGAGI. V was shortened by 0 bases and J by 2 bases, with 8 bases between the two germline ends.

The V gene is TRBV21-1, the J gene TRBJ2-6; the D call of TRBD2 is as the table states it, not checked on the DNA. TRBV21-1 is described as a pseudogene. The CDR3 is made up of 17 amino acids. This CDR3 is CASTKEGPGSGANVLTF. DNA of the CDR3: TGTGCCAGCACTAAGGAGGGCCCTGGCTCTGGGGCCAACGTCCTGACTTTC.